A selection of T cell receptor beta chains follows, all from one sample in a study of T cell responses to AZD1222 COVID-19 vaccine. Measured with immunoSEQ multiplex PCR; TCRdb has only the in-frame clones, and not every one. The profile shows roughly 170,000 clones, 90% to 95% of them singletons. Sequencing was performed on peripheral blood, taken 28 days after the second AZD1222 dose. Receptors were obtained from an adult who received the AZD1222 COVID-19 vaccine. Both conserved end residues are part of each CDR3. D genes are given only for firm matches. Rows may omit the clone size; those that give it use once, few, many or a size class.

D	size	length	V	J	CDR3	DNA
TRBD1	.	16	TRBV18	TRBJ2-5	CASSLGTGGDQETQYF	TGTGCCAGCTCGCTAGGGACAGGGGGCGACCAAGAGACCCAGTACTTC
TRBD1	once	13	TRBV6-5	TRBJ2-2	CASTTGRTGELFF	TGTGCCAGCACGACAGGGCGCACCGGGGAGCTGTTTTTT
.	.	12	TRBV5-4	TRBJ2-7	CASSFGPNEQYF	TGTGCCAGCAGCTTCGGTCCTAACGAGCAGTACTTC
.	.	14	TRBV5-1	TRBJ1-3	CASTLGEAGNTIYF	TGCGCCAGCACCCTAGGGGAAGCTGGAAACACCATATATTTT
TRBD2	.	16	TRBV9	TRBJ2-3	CASSVGIAGFTDTQYF	TGTGCCAGCAGCGTAGGGATAGCGGGATTTACAGATACGCAGTATTTT
.	.	14	TRBV6-5	TRBJ1-5	CASGNRFADQPQHF	TGTGCCAGCGGTAACAGATTCGCCGACCAGCCCCAGCATTTT
.	.	13	TRBV27	TRBJ2-5	CASSSGLQETQYF	TGTGCCAGCAGTTCTGGATTGCAAGAGACCCAGTACTTC
TRBD2	.	15	TRBV2	TRBJ2-1	CAVSERGGLGNEQFF	TGTGCCGTAAGCGAGCGGGGGGGTCTCGGCAATGAGCAGTTCTTC
TRBD2	.	18	TRBV2	TRBJ2-5	CASSERLAGAPILSTQYF	TGTGCCAGCAGTGAAAGACTAGCGGGGGCCCCCATCTTATCGACCCAGTACTTC
TRBD1	.	15	TRBV7-9	TRBJ1-2	CASSSWTGVGYGYTF	TGTGCCAGCAGCTCTTGGACAGGGGTTGGCTATGGCTACACCTTC
TRBD2	.	17	TRBV27	TRBJ2-7	CASSFSGRAGGPNEQYF	TGTGCCAGCAGCTTTAGCGGGAGGGCCGGAGGTCCCAACGAGCAGTACTTC
.	.	14	TRBV3-1/TRBV3-2	TRBJ1-2	CASSQDRWGTGYTF	TGTGCCAGCAGCCAAGATCGATGGGGCACTGGCTACACCTTC
.	.	15	TRBV9	TRBJ2-7	CASSAAGAGTYEQYF	TGTGCCAGCAGCGCAGCCGGGGCGGGAACCTACGAGCAGTACTTC
.	.	15	TRBV18	TRBJ2-4	CASSPIASNTNIQYF	TGTGCCAGCTCACCCATTGCGTCCAACACCAACATTCAGTACTTC
.	.	14	TRBV7-9	TRBJ1-3	CASSLTGSGNTIYF	TGTGCCAGCAGCCTGACCGGCTCTGGAAACACCATATATTTT
TRBD2	.	15	TRBV5-8	TRBJ2-7	CASSSRTSGSREQYF	TGTGCCAGCAGCTCCCGGACTAGCGGGAGTCGCGAGCAGTACTTC
.	once	17	TRBV7-2	TRBJ2-6	CASSSRGTSSGANVLTF	TGTGCCAGCAGCTCCAGGGGTACGAGCTCTGGGGCCAACGTCCTGACTTTC
.	.	16	TRBV7-2	TRBJ1-5	CASRPREGPGNQPQHF	TGTGCCAGCAGACCCCGGGAAGGGCCGGGCAATCAGCCCCAGCATTTT
.	.	12	TRBV25-1	TRBJ2-5	CASSDGRETQYF	TGTGCCAGCAGTGACGGAAGGGAGACCCAGTACTTC
.	.	15	TRBV6-1	TRBJ1-1	CASSDPGRMNTEAFF	TGTGCCAGCAGTGACCCGGGACGCATGAACACTGAAGCTTTCTTT
TRBD1	.	14	TRBV2	TRBJ2-5	CASSERGPRETQYF	TGTGCCAGCAGTGAAAGGGGGCCTCGAGAGACCCAGTACTTC
.	.	14	TRBV7-2	TRBJ1-2	CASSFNGGNYGYTF	TGTGCCAGCAGTTTCAACGGGGGGAACTATGGCTACACCTTC
.	few	15	TRBV27	TRBJ2-7	CASSLSPDSGYEQYF	TGTGCCAGCAGTTTATCGCCCGACTCTGGTTACGAGCAGTACTTC
TRBD2	.	15	TRBV6-7	TRBJ2-5	CASSYSTSFQETQYF	TGTGCCAGCAGTTACTCGACTAGCTTCCAAGAGACCCAGTACTTC
.	.	15	TRBV9	TRBJ1-1	CASSRTGGVNTEAFF	TGTGCCAGCAGCCGGACGGGGGGAGTGAACACTGAAGCTTTCTTT
.	.	17	TRBV27	TRBJ1-2	CASSPYTSTGSNYGYTF	TGTGCCAGCAGTCCTTACACTTCGACAGGATCAAACTATGGCTACACCTTC
TRBD1	.	14	TRBV25-1	TRBJ1-1	CASSEWSRGSEAFF	TGTGCCAGCAGTGAATGGAGCAGGGGGTCTGAAGCTTTCTTT
.	.	12	TRBV12-3/TRBV12-4	TRBJ2-1	CASRVSYNEQFF	TGTGCCAGCAGGGTCTCCTACAATGAGCAGTTCTTC
TRBD2	.	17	TRBV4-3	TRBJ2-3	CASSQVAGEYSTDTQYF	TGCGCCAGCAGCCAGGTAGCGGGGGAATATAGCACAGATACGCAGTATTTT
TRBD2	.	16	TRBV7-9	TRBJ2-5	CASSLDWRGMTETQYF	TGTGCCAGCAGCCTCGATTGGCGGGGGATGACGGAGACCCAGTACTTC
TRBD2	once	20	TRBV6-2/TRBV6-3	TRBJ2-2	CASSYSIVASGGVNTGELFF	TGTGCCAGCAGTTACTCGATTGTCGCTAGCGGGGGGGTGAACACCGGGGAGCTGTTTTTT
.	.	20	TRBV19	TRBJ2-7	CASSKRHLRAAHEAGSEQYF	TGTGCCAGTAGCAAAAGACACCTGAGGGCGGCTCACGAAGCAGGGAGCGAGCAGTACTTC
.	.	14	TRBV7-2	TRBJ2-2	CASSLGPSTGELFF	TGTGCCAGCAGCTTGGGACCCTCGACCGGGGAGCTGTTTTTT
.	.	13	TRBV15	TRBJ2-3	CATSREGPDTQYF	TGTGCCACCAGCAGAGAAGGGCCAGATACGCAGTATTTT
.	.	17	TRBV4-1	TRBJ1-3	CASSHVSGISSGNTIYF	TGCGCCAGCAGCCACGTCAGTGGGATAAGCTCTGGAAACACCATATATTTT
TRBD2	once	16	TRBV9	TRBJ2-3	CASSQTSGGRTDTQYF	TGTGCCAGCAGCCAGACTAGCGGGGGCCGCACAGATACGCAGTATTTT
TRBD1	once	16	TRBV18	TRBJ1-2	CASSPGTGGTLNRYTF	TGTGCCAGCTCCCCAGGGACAGGGGGCACCCTAAATCGCTACACCTTC
.	.	14	TRBV7-3	TRBJ1-1	CASSLTPGPTEAFF	TGTGCCAGCAGCTTAACCCCAGGGCCGACTGAAGCTTTCTTT
.	once	15	TRBV28	TRBJ2-2	CASSLPGRRAGELFF	TGTGCCAGCAGTTTACCAGGGCGCAGGGCCGGGGAGCTGTTTTTT
.	.	13	TRBV18	TRBJ2-1	CASSPPRRDASFF	TGTGCCAGCTCACCACCTCGCCGGGACGCATCGTTCTTC
.	.	11	TRBV5-6	TRBJ2-7	CASSFMGARNF	TGTGCCAGCAGCTTTATGGGGGCCAGGAACTTC
.	.	16	TRBV4-1	TRBJ2-1	CASSQDRADLYNEQFF	TGCGCCAGCAGCCAAGATAGAGCGGACCTCTACAATGAGCAGTTCTTC
TRBD1	once	14	TRBV6-5	TRBJ1-5	CASSLDRANQPQHF	TGTGCCAGCAGTTTAGACAGGGCTAATCAGCCCCAGCATTTT
TRBD2	.	14	TRBV19	TRBJ2-1	CASRYSGFGDEQFF	TGTGCCAGTAGGTATAGCGGGTTTGGGGATGAGCAGTTCTTC
.	.	13	TRBV10-3	TRBJ1-2	CAISAQNLYGYTF	TGTGCCATCAGTGCCCAGAACCTCTATGGCTACACCTTC
.	once	18	TRBV27	TRBJ2-7	CASSLTRPGPQKVYEQYF	TGTGCCAGCAGCCTTACCAGGCCGGGACCCCAGAAGGTTTACGAGCAGTACTTC